This TCR beta chain stems from a study of blood T cell repertoires in COVID-19. As for the study in general: PBMCs, B-cell-depleted T cells, or T cells provided the cDNA or gDNA that made up the material.

Trimming removed 7 bases from V and 7 bases from J, with 20 bases in between. The CDR3 sequence is 14 residues long. Germline CDR1 SGHRS, CDR2 YFSETQ. Some clones are missing from TCRdb's copy, which holds only in-frame ones; the method was immunoSEQ multiplex PCR. The profile shows approximately 500,000 clones, roughly 91% of them singletons. Sequencing used peripheral blood. The chain couples TRBV5-1 to TRBJ1-2; D gene ambiguous. The TCR comes from a woman aged 45-65 years with COVID-19, enrolled during active disease. The CDR3 region has the DNA TGCGCCAGCCGGTTCGACGGTGGGGAGGGTGGCTACACCTTC. Protein product: CASRFDGGEGGYTF.